This T cell receptor (beta chain) was captured by sequencing in a study of T cell repertoires in cytomegalovirus infection. As concerns this clonotype: No antigen is known for it.

From the reads, TCRdb called clonotypes with MiXCR, one entry per CDR3 protein. The repertoire consists of approximately 34,000 distinct CDR3 sequences, with roughly 49% occurring once and the leading ten covering 80% to 95%. The clonotype comes from a human donor in good health (CMV status not recorded). Some clones in this sample may be carry-over from other donors' samples. The specimen comprised CD8+ T cells from cultured PBMCs, sampled from culture after CMV antigen stimulation.

The CDR3 spells CASSHPPGFENNEQFF. CDR3 in DNA: TGTGCCAGCAGCCACCCTCCAGGGTTTGAAAACAATGAGCAGTTCTTC. The genes are TRBV7-3 and TRBJ2-1, with D possibly being TRBD1 (5 bases). The CDR3 is 16 amino acids. V was cut by 5 bases and J by 5 bases, with 19 bases left in between. Germline V gene sequence: CDR1 SGHTA, CDR2 FQGTGA.